The clone carrying this TCR beta chain was counted ten times or more. Antigen specificity is unknown. TCRdb analysed the reads with MiXCR anew, one entry per CDR3 protein. The sample includes approximately 83,000 distinct CDR3 sequences, roughly a quarter of them seen just once. The entry originates in a study of T cell repertoires in cytomegalovirus infection. Whole-study context: HLA-B-restricted CMV epitopes that are well studied were used alongside recently identified HLA-C-restricted ones. General observations from the study: The ex vivo response was dominated by HLA-C-restricted CMV-specific TCR beta clonotypes.

The CDR3 sequence is 16 residues long. Germline CDR1 reads LGHNA; CDR2 reads YNFKEQ. Losses at the gene ends were 0 bases for V and 4 bases for J; bases not matched to a gene: 7. Sample: CD8+ T cells from cultured PBMCs, taken from culture after CMV antigen stimulation. V gene TRBV4-2 combines with J gene TRBJ2-3; 7 bases match TRBD1. This receptor was identified in a human donor in good health (CMV status not recorded). Some clones in this sample may be carry-over from other donors' samples. The CDR3 sequence: CASSQDWGTVADTQYF. In nucleotides, the CDR3 is TGTGCCAGCAGCCAAGATTGGGGGACAGTTGCAGATACGCAGTATTTT.